This entry lists 8 T cell receptor beta chains sequenced from one sample in a study of blood T cell repertoires in COVID-19. Only in-frame clones appear in the TCRdb table, and some are missing; sequencing was by immunoSEQ multiplex PCR. Of approximately 300,000 clones listed, more than 80% are singletons. The specimen was peripheral blood. The source is a woman between 25 and 40 years old with COVID-19, enrolled during active disease.

The J gene is TRBJ1-3, the V gene TRBV6-6; TRBD1 might be the D (5 bases). Germline V gene sequence: CDR1 MNHNY, CDR2 SVGAGI (reference sequence). The CDR3 covers 17 residues. Trimming cost V 5 bases and J 1 base, with 18 bases left between them. CDR3 DNA sequence: TGTGCCAGCAGTCCCTATCGGGGGGAAGTGTCTGGAAACACCATATATTTT. Protein sequence: CASSPYRGEVSGNTIYF.

This CDR3 is CASSLTSGSLDEQFF. Here the CDR3 DNA reads TGTGCCAGCAGCTTGACTAGCGGGAGCTTGGATGAGCAGTTCTTC. The V gene is TRBV5-4, the J gene TRBJ2-1, with TRBD2 matching over 11 bases. V shed 1 base and J 8 bases; nucleotides not matched to a gene: 5. Per the germline V gene, CDR1 is SGHNT and CDR2 is YYREEE (reference sequence). The CDR3 is 15 amino acids. Looking up the rest from reference TRBV5-4 and TRBJ2-1 gives the full variable domain: ETGVTQSPTHLIKTRGQQVTLRCSSQSGHNTVSWYQQALGQGPQFIFQYYREEENGRGNFPPRFSGLQFPNYSSELNVNALELDDSALYLCASSLTSGSLDEQFFGPGTRLTVL.

This clone has just a few counts. V is TRBV28 and J is TRBJ2-7; D possibly corresponds to TRBD1 (6 bases). The CDR3 is 13 amino acids. The germline CDR1 and CDR2 sequences are MDHEN and SYDVKM. V was pared by 7 bases and J by 7 bases, with 17 bases between. This CDR3 reads CASISWGQREQYF. The CDR3 DNA reads TGTGCCAGCATCTCGTGGGGGCAAAGGGAGCAGTACTTC.

The V call is TRBV11-2, the J call TRBJ1-3; D is unresolved. The CDR3 consists of 11 residues. Per germline, CDR1 SGHAT and CDR2 FQNNGV. V shed 5 bases and J shed 4 bases, with 3 bases lying between them. This chain's CDR3 is CASSLGNTIYF. CDR3 bases: TGTGCCAGCAGCCTGGGAAACACCATATATTTT.

This clone turned up a few times. V and J are TRBV5-6 and TRBJ2-2; TRBD2 aligns across 7 bases. The germline gives CDR1 SGHDT, CDR2 YYEEEE. With 4 bases clipped from V and 0 bases from J, the junction kept 3 bases outside the gene matches. The CDR3 consists of 15 residues. The CDR3 protein is CASSPGLANTGELFF. The CDR3 region has the DNA TGTGCCAGCAGCCCAGGACTAGCGAACACCGGGGAGCTGTTTTTT.

About this clone: Other nucleotide sequences from this sample produce the same CDR3. The CDR3 sequence is CAWSVREDTQYF. CDR3 nucleotide sequence: TGTGCCTGGAGTGTTCGCGAAGATACGCAGTATTTT. The chain combines TRBV30 with TRBJ2-3; D gene uncertain. This CDR3 is 12 amino acids long. Germline V CDR1 and CDR2: GTSNPN, SVGIG (reference sequence). Deletions cut 0 bases from V and 5 bases from J, with 6 bases between.

This clone appeared a single time. The chain recombines TRBV4-1 with TRBJ2-1; TRBD2 matches at 10 bases. V lost 1 base, J lost 4 bases, and 10 bases stayed unmatched. The CDR3 length is 18 residues. The germline V gene encodes CDR1 MGHRA and CDR2 YSYEKL. CDR3 amino acids: CASSQANLIAGGYNEQFF. The CDR3 DNA reads as TGCGCCAGCAGCCAAGCTAACCTTATAGCGGGAGGATACAATGAGCAGTTCTTC.

CDR3 DNA: TGTGCCAGCAGCTTAGGGGCCACTGAAGCTTTCTTT. Its protein is CASSLGATEAFF. The chain uses TRBV11-2 and TRBJ1-1; D remains ambiguous. Trimming pared 1 base from V and 4 bases from J, leaving 4 bases between. The CDR3 contains 12 residues. The V gene's germline CDR1 is SGHAT and CDR2 FQNNGV.